This T cell receptor (beta chain) was found in a study of T cells after yellow fever vaccination. Study conclusions and caveats: Peaking faster, on day 5 versus 15, the secondary response was nonetheless weaker. Reappearance after the booster was seen for most primary-vaccination clones, at 95% to 96% CD4 and about 90% CD8.

Universal primer sites and UMIs were introduced during 5'RACE template-switching synthesis of TCR cDNA. TCRdb re-called the 5' RACE reads with MiXCR, one entry per CDR3 protein. Altogether hundreds of thousands of distinct CDR3 sequences are present, roughly a sixth being singletons, with the ten largest covering about 18%. V lost 2 bases and J 9 bases, leaving 23 bases between the germline ends. The CDR3 runs 17 residues. Per the germline V gene, CDR1 is MNHNS and CDR2 is SASEGT. With respect to this clonotype: As yet, its antigen is unknown.

The sequencing here drew on PBMCs, taken before the yellow fever booster vaccination. The J gene is TRBJ2-1, the V gene TRBV6-1, with D tentatively TRBD2 (5 bases). The sequence was collected from a man aged 18 to 35 who received the YFV17D yellow fever vaccine. The CDR3 loop reads CASSELGMVGLHGEQFF. The CDR3 DNA is TGTGCCAGCAGTGAACTCGGGATGGTCGGCTTACATGGTGAGCAGTTCTTC.